The 3 T cell receptor beta chains presented below share a single source sample, sequenced in a study of blood T cell repertoires in COVID-19. The protocol was immunoSEQ multiplex PCR, while the TCRdb copy is restricted to in-frame clones and leaves out a portion. The profile shows over 200,000 clones, 65% to 90% of them singletons. The sample taken for sequencing was peripheral blood. Receptors originate from a human donor in a cohort sampled during active COVID-19.

The chain employs TRBV9 and TRBJ2-7, with a tentative D call TRBD2 (5 bases). Trimming took off 3 bases at V and 4 bases at J, with 14 bases between the two ends. The CDR3 extends over 14 amino acids. CDR1 is SGDLS, CDR2 YYNGEE, per germline. The CDR3 is CASSGGIYGYEQYF. The CDR3, as DNA: TGTGCCAGCAGCGGAGGGATTTATGGGTACGAGCAGTACTTC.

The V call is TRBV3-1 (or the pseudogene TRBV3-2), the J call TRBJ1-5; D is undetermined. The CDR3 totals 13 residues. Germline V gene lookup returns CDR1 LGHDT and CDR2 YNNKEL (reference sequence). Trimming cost V 3 bases and J 3 bases, with 6 bases left between them. The CDR3 loop reads CASSQGDNQPQHF. For the CDR3, the DNA is TGTGCCAGCAGCCAGGGAGACAATCAGCCCCAGCATTTT.

The genes are TRBV3-1 (or the pseudogene TRBV3-2) and TRBJ1-2; D possibly corresponds to TRBD1 (5 bases). The germline CDR1 and CDR2 sequences are LGHDT and YNNKEL (reference sequence). This CDR3 comprises 15 residues. The V end was cut by 3 bases, the J end by 4 bases, with 15 bases between. The CDR3 reads CASSQGSGKLYGYTF. In DNA form, the CDR3 reads TGTGCCAGCAGCCAGGGGTCAGGGAAGCTCTATGGCTACACCTTC.